The 21 T cell receptor beta chains given below trace back to one sample, sequenced in a study of blood T cell repertoires in COVID-19. The data were produced by immunoSEQ multiplex PCR, yet TCRdb's version contains in-frame clones alone and is incomplete. The sample has approximately 530,000 clones; about 88% are singletons. The sequencing input was peripheral blood. The receptor set was obtained from a woman aged 45-60 years with COVID-19, enrolled during active disease.

The chain has TRBV5-8 and TRBJ1-1, with a weak D call TRBD1 (5 bases). There are 16 residues in the CDR3. Germline loops: CDR1 SGHTS, CDR2 YDEGEE. V lost 4 bases, J lost 0 bases, and 16 bases lay in between. The CDR3 is CASSRSYGGMNTEAFF. CDR3 coding DNA: TGTGCCAGCAGCCGCTCCTACGGGGGTATGAACACTGAAGCTTTCTTT.

This chain links TRBV4-1 with TRBJ2-7, with a possible D match to TRBD1 (6 bases). CDR1 and CDR2 (germline): MGHRA, YSYEKL. Trimming shortened V by 2 bases and J by 3 bases, and 11 bases separated the two germline ends. The CDR3 has 14 residues. CDR3 nucleotides: TGCGCCAGCAGCCAAAGGTCAGGGGACTACGAGCAGTACTTC. Encoded protein: CASSQRSGDYEQYF.

J is TRBJ2-5 and V is TRBV7-2; D is unresolved. CDR3 size: 14 residues. Germline V lookup: CDR1 SGHTA, CDR2 FQGNSA. Trimming removed 0 bases at V and 5 bases at J, with 10 bases between. Here the CDR3 reads CASSLAVEMETQYF. DNA of the CDR3: TGTGCCAGCAGCTTAGCGGTAGAAATGGAGACCCAGTACTTC.

The table lists this clone with a few counts. V gene TRBV2 combines with J gene TRBJ2-7, with TRBD1 as a possible D gene (6 bases). With 8 bases removed from V and 0 bases from J, the gap between germline ends came to 14 bases. This CDR3 comprises 14 residues. CDR1 and CDR2 (germline): SNHLY, FYNNEI. The CDR3 DNA is TGTGCCAGCGGCTCAAGGGACATCTCCTACGAGCAGTACTTC. It specifies CASGSRDISYEQYF.

This clone was recorded a few times. The gene calls are TRBV30 and TRBJ2-2; D might be TRBD2 (6 bases). CDR1 GTSNPN and CDR2 SVGIG come from the germline V gene (reference sequence). This CDR3 has 14 amino acids. Trimming removed 3 bases from V and 4 bases from J, with 12 bases in between. Here the CDR3 DNA reads TGTGCCTGGAGGCGACGGGGGACCACCGGGGAGCTGTTTTTT. Amino acids: CAWRRRGTTGELFF. Using reference TRBV30 and TRBJ2-2 for the parts outside the CDR3, the full variable domain is SQTIHQWPATLVQPVGSPLSLECTVEGTSNPNLYWYRQAAGRGLQLLFYSVGIGQISSEVPQNLSASRPQDRQFILSSKKLLLSDSGFYLCAWRRRGTTGELFFGEGSRLTVL.

The rearrangement joins TRBV7-9 to TRBJ1-6; no firm D call. There are 15 residues in the CDR3. Germline CDR1 reads SEHNR; CDR2 reads FQNEAQ (reference sequence). The ends were cut back, 3 bases at V and 2 bases at J, with 8 bases in the middle. CDR3: CASSFSGAYNSPLHF. CDR3 DNA sequence: TGTGCCAGCAGCTTCAGCGGGGCCTATAATTCACCCCTCCACTTT. The entire variable domain, with the rest obtained from reference TRBV7-9 and TRBJ1-6, is as follows: DTGVSQNPRHKITKRGQNVTFRCDPISEHNRLYWYRQTLGQGPEFLTYFQNEAQLEKSRLLSDRFSAERPKGSFSTLEIQRTEQGDSAMYLCASSFSGAYNSPLHFGNGTRLTVT.

This chain joins TRBV30 and TRBJ1-4; tentatively, D is TRBD1 (6 bases). Trimming pared 4 bases from V and 5 bases from J, leaving 8 bases between. This CDR3 spans 12 amino acids. Germline loops: CDR1 GTSNPN, CDR2 SVGIG (reference sequence). CDR3 region: CAWTTGNEKLFF. As DNA, the CDR3 is TGTGCCTGGACCACAGGGAATGAAAAACTGTTTTTT.

The genes are TRBV7-3 and TRBJ1-4; TRBD1 might be the D (6 bases). Trimming took off 1 base at V and 8 bases at J, with 14 bases between the two ends. Germline V CDR1 and CDR2: SGHTA, FQGTGA. The CDR3 runs 15 residues. CDR3 sequence: CASSLRVNRGEKLFF. The CDR3 coding sequence is TGTGCCAGCAGCTTAAGGGTAAATAGGGGGGAAAAACTGTTTTTT.

Here the CDR3 reads CASSRTSGRLDNEQFF. In DNA form, the CDR3 reads TGTGCCAGCAGTCGGACTAGCGGACGCCTGGACAATGAGCAGTTCTTC. The V and J genes are TRBV7-9 and TRBJ2-1, with TRBD2 matching over 10 bases. Germline values: CDR1 SEHNR, CDR2 FQNEAQ (reference sequence). The CDR3 runs 16 residues. V dropped 6 bases and J dropped 5; count of bases not matched to a gene: 10. The entire variable domain, with the rest obtained from reference TRBV7-9 and TRBJ2-1, is as follows: DTGVSQNPRHKITKRGQNVTFRCDPISEHNRLYWYRQTLGQGPEFLTYFQNEAQLEKSRLLSDRFSAERPKGSFSTLEIQRTEQGDSAMYLCASSRTSGRLDNEQFFGPGTRLTVL.

The chain recombines TRBV7-9 with TRBJ2-1; weak D call: TRBD2 (5 bases). The V gene's germline CDR1 is SEHNR and CDR2 FQNEAQ (reference sequence). The CDR3 loop spans 15 amino acids. V was pared by 0 bases and J by 10 bases, with 16 bases between. CDR3 in DNA: TGTGCCAGCAGCTTAGCGAGGAACTTGGGAGTAGAGCAGTTCTTC. It codes for CASSLARNLGVEQFF.

The chain combines TRBV3-1 (or the pseudogene TRBV3-2) with TRBJ1-1; 9 nucleotides line up with TRBD1. The CDR3 has 14 amino acids. The germline gives CDR1 LGHDT, CDR2 YNNKEL (reference sequence). V gave up 4 bases and J gave up 4 bases; unmatched junction bases: 4. This chain's CDR3 is CASSPGQGTTEAFF. DNA for the CDR3: TGTGCCAGCAGCCCAGGACAGGGGACCACTGAAGCTTTCTTT.

J is TRBJ2-7 and V is TRBV19; 9 bases map to TRBD1. Germline V gene lookup returns CDR1 LNHDA and CDR2 SQIVND (reference sequence). The CDR3 totals 14 residues. V was pared by 3 bases and J by 6 bases, with 6 bases of the junction left unmatched. The chain's CDR3 is CASSMLDRGGEQYF. The CDR3 nucleotides are TGTGCCAGTAGTATGCTCGACAGGGGGGGCGAGCAGTACTTC.

This clone occurred once. CDR3 sequence (DNA): TGTGCCAGTAAGCTAACTTCCTCTGGAAACACCATATATTTT. Its translation is CASKLTSSGNTIYF. The V call is TRBV19, the J call TRBJ1-3; D call uncertain. The CDR3 contains 14 residues. V dropped 7 bases and J dropped 0 bases, with 10 bases sitting between them. Looked up from germline, CDR1 is LNHDA and CDR2 is SQIVND (reference sequence).

V usage is TRBV7-2 and J usage is TRBJ1-5; D not certain. CDR1 SGHTA and CDR2 FQGNSA come from the germline V gene. CDR3 length: 12 residues. Trimming cost V 5 bases and J 9 bases, with 11 bases left between them. CDR3 sequence: CASSPPPGPQHF. In nucleotides, the CDR3 is TGTGCCAGCAGCCCTCCCCCAGGGCCCCAGCATTTT.

V and J are TRBV7-2 and TRBJ1-2, with TRBD1 as a possible D gene (5 bases). CDR1 and CDR2 (germline): SGHTA, FQGNSA. The CDR3 is 14 residues long. Trimming removed 4 bases at V and 2 bases at J, with 11 bases between. This chain's CDR3 is CASSSTRQNYGYTF. Written as DNA, the CDR3 is TGTGCCAGCAGCTCCACCCGACAGAACTATGGCTACACCTTC.

V gene TRBV30 combines with J gene TRBJ1-1; D is undetermined. The CDR3 loop spans 12 amino acids. CDR1 and CDR2 from the germline V gene are GTSNPN and SVGIG (reference sequence). The ends were cut back, 3 bases at V and 6 bases at J, with 11 bases in the middle. CDR3 residues: CAWRQSGSEAFF. Here the CDR3 DNA reads TGTGCCTGGAGACAGAGTGGGTCTGAAGCTTTCTTT.

The chain carries TRBV24-1 and TRBJ1-2; 7 bases align to TRBD1. This CDR3 is 16 amino acids long. Trimming removed 2 bases from V and 4 bases from J; junction bases left unmatched: 9. Germline CDR1 reads KGHDR; CDR2 reads SFDVKD. The CDR3 loop is CATSDSDRDSIYGYTF. In DNA, the CDR3 is TGTGCCACCAGTGATTCTGACCGGGACAGCATCTATGGCTACACCTTC.

The chain has TRBV5-1 and TRBJ1-1; D is unresolved. The V gene lost 3 bases and the J gene lost 1 base, with 10 bases spanning the gap. This CDR3 has 14 residues. Germline V gives CDR1 SGHRS, CDR2 YFSETQ. CDR3 protein: CASSSTTGNTEAFF. CDR3 sequence (DNA): TGCGCCAGCAGCTCTACTACGGGGAACACTGAAGCTTTCTTT.

J is TRBJ2-3 and V is TRBV4-2, with TRBD2 identical over 10 bases. This CDR3 has 16 amino acids. V shed 2 bases, J shed 2 bases, and the junction held 4 bases outside the gene matches. Germline CDR1 and CDR2: LGHNA and YNFKEQ. The CDR3 bases are TGTGCCAGCAGCCAACTCACTAGCGGGGACACAGATACGCAGTATTTT. It specifies CASSQLTSGDTDTQYF.

The chain recombines TRBV5-1 with TRBJ2-3; TRBD2 aligns across 9 bases. V lost 3 bases, J lost 1 base, and 15 bases stayed unmatched. Per germline, CDR1 SGHRS and CDR2 YFSETQ. The CDR3 runs to 19 residues. The CDR3 region is CASSSPPWSGGLRTDTQYF. CDR3 nucleotide sequence: TGCGCCAGCAGCTCCCCCCCCTGGAGCGGGGGGCTGCGCACAGATACGCAGTATTTT. Complete variable domain (other parts from reference TRBV5-1 and TRBJ2-3): KAGVTQTPRYLIKTRGQQVTLSCSPISGHRSVSWYQQTPGQGLQFLFEYFSETQRNKGNFPGRFSGRQFSNSRSEMNVSTLELGDSALYLCASSSPPWSGGLRTDTQYFGPGTRLTVL.

The CDR3 nucleotides read TGCGCCAGCAGCTCTGCAGGGAGGGGTGAAAAACTGTTTTTT. Residues: CASSSAGRGEKLFF. The chain uses TRBV5-1 and TRBJ1-4; possibly TRBD1 for D (5 bases). From germline, CDR1 is SGHRS and CDR2 YFSETQ. The CDR3 extends over 14 amino acids. Between the trimmed V and J ends, which lost 3 bases and 7 bases, there was a span of 13 bases.